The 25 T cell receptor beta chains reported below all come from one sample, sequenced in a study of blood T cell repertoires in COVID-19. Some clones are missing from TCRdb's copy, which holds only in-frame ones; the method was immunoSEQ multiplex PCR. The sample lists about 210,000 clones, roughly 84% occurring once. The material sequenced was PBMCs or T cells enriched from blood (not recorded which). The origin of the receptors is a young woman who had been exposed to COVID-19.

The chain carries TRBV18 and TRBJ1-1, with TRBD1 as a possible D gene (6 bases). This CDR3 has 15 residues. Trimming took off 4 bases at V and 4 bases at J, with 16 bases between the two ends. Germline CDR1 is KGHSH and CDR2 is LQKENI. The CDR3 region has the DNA TGTGCCAGCTCACGTGAAGGGGGAAGAAGCACTGAAGCTTTCTTT. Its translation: CASSREGGRSTEAFF.

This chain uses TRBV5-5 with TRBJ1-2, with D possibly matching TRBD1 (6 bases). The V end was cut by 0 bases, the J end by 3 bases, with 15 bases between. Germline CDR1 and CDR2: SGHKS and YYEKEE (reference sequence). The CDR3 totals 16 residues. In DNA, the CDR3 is TGTGCCAGCAGCTTGGTTATAGGGGGAAGGGACTATGGCTACACCTTC. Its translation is CASSLVIGGRDYGYTF.

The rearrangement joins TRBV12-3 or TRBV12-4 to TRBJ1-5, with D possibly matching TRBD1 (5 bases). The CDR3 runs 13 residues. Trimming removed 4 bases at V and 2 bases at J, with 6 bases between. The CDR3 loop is CASSWGGNQPQHF. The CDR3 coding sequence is TGTGCCAGCAGTTGGGGCGGCAATCAGCCCCAGCATTTT.

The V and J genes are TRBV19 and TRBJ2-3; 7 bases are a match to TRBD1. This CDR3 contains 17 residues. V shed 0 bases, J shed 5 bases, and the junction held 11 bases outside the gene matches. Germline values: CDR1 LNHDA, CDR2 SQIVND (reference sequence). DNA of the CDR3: TGTGCCAGTAGTATAGACCCGATACAGGGGATCGGAGATACGCAGTATTTT. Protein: CASSIDPIQGIGDTQYF. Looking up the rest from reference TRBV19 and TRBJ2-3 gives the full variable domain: DGGITQSPKYLFRKEGQNVTLSCEQNLNHDAMYWYRQDPGQGLRLIYYSQIVNDFQKGDIAEGYSVSREKKESFPLTVTSAQKNPTAFYLCASSIDPIQGIGDTQYFGPGTRLTVL.

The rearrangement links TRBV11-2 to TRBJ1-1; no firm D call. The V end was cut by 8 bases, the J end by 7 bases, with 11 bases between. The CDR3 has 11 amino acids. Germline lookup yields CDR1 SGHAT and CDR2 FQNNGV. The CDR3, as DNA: TGTGCCAGCGCGTCCACCTTTGAAGCTTTCTTT. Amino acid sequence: CASASTFEAFF.

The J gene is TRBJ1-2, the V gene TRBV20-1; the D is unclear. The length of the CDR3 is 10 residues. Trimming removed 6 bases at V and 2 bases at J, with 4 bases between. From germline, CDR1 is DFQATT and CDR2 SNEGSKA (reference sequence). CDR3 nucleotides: TGCAGTGCGTCAAACTATGGCTACACCTTC. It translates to CSASNYGYTF.

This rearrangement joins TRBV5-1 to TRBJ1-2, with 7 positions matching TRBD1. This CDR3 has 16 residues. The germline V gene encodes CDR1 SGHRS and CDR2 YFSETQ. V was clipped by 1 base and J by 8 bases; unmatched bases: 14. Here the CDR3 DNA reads TGCGCCAGCAGCTTGTACCCCCCGACAGGGTTTGGCGGCTACACCTTC. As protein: CASSLYPPTGFGGYTF.

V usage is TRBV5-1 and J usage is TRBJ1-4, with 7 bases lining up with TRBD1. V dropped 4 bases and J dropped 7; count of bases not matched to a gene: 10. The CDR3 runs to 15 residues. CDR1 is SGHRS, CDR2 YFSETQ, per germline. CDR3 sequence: CASSVTGVGSEKLFF. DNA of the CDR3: TGCGCCAGCAGCGTTACAGGGGTTGGGAGTGAAAAACTGTTTTTT.

The CDR3 here is CATIVGGGFGGELFF. The CDR3 DNA reads as TGTGCCACCATCGTCGGCGGGGGGTTTGGCGGGGAGCTGTTTTTT. V usage is TRBV19 and J usage is TRBJ2-2; 8 positions agree with TRBD2. This CDR3 region has 15 residues. V trimming: 10 bases; J trimming: 7 bases; junction bases outside the gene matches: 14. Germline loops: CDR1 LNHDA, CDR2 SQIVND (reference sequence).

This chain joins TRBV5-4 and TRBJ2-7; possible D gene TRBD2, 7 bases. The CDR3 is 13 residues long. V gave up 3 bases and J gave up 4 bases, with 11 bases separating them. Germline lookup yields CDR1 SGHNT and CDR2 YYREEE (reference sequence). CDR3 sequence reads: CASSYGGRYEQYF. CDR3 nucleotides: TGTGCCAGCAGCTACGGGGGGCGTTACGAGCAGTACTTC.

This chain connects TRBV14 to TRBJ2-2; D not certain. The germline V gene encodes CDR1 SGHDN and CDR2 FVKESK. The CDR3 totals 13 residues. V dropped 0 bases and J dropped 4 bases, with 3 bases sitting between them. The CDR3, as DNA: TGTGCCAGCAGCCAAGATAGCACCGGGGAGCTGTTTTTT. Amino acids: CASSQDSTGELFF.

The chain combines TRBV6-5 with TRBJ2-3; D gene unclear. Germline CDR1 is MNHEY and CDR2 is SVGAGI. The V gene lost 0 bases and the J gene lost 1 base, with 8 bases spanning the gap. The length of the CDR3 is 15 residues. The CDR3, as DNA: TGTGCCAGCAGTTACTCAACGGTGGGCACAGATACGCAGTATTTT. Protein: CASSYSTVGTDTQYF.

As DNA, the CDR3 is TGTGCCAGCAGCGGGGTGGGGGACAGGGGGCCAAATAGCAATCAGCCCCAGCATTTT. Translated: CASSGVGDRGPNSNQPQHF. The chain joins TRBV2 to TRBJ1-5, with 12 bases aligning to TRBD1. CDR3 length: 19 residues. Germline loops: CDR1 SNHLY, CDR2 FYNNEI. V lost 6 bases and J lost 0; bases outside the gene matches: 12. Together with reference TRBV2 and TRBJ1-5, the CDR3 gives the full variable domain: EPEVTQTPSHQVTQMGQEVILRCVPISNHLYFYWYRQILGQKVEFLVSFYNNEISEKSEIFDDQFSVERPDGSNFTLKIRSTKLEDSAMYFCASSGVGDRGPNSNQPQHFGDGTRLSIL.

The CDR3: CASSFGTSANEQFF. Here the CDR3 DNA reads TGCGCCAGCAGCTTCGGGACTAGCGCCAATGAGCAGTTCTTC. The rearrangement joins TRBV5-1 to TRBJ2-1; 10 bases line up with TRBD2. V lost 2 bases to trimming and J lost 6 bases; unmatched junction nucleotides: 2. This CDR3 contains 14 residues. Germline V gives CDR1 SGHRS, CDR2 YFSETQ.

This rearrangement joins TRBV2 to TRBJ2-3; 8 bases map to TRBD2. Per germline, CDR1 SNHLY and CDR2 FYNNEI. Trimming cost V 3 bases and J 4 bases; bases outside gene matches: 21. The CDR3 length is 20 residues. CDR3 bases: TGTGCCAGCAGTGAGTGGGGCCTGGCGGGGGGCACCATTCGGGCAGATACGCAGTATTTT. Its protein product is CASSEWGLAGGTIRADTQYF. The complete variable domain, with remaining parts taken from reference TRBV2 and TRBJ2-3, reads EPEVTQTPSHQVTQMGQEVILRCVPISNHLYFYWYRQILGQKVEFLVSFYNNEISEKSEIFDDQFSVERPDGSNFTLKIRSTKLEDSAMYFCASSEWGLAGGTIRADTQYFGPGTRLTVL.

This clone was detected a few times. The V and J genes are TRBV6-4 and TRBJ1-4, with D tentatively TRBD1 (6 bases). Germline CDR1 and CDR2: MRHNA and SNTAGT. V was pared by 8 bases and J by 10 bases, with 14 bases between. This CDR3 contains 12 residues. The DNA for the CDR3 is TGTGCCAGCGCTGACAGGTTTGGAAAACTGTTTTTT. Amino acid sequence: CASADRFGKLFF.

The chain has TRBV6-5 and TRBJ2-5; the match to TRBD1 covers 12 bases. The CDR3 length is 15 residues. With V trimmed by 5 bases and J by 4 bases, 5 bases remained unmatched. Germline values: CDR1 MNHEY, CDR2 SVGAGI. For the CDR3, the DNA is TGTGCCAGCAGTCAGGGGACAGGGGGCCGAGAGACCCAGTACTTC. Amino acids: CASSQGTGGRETQYF.

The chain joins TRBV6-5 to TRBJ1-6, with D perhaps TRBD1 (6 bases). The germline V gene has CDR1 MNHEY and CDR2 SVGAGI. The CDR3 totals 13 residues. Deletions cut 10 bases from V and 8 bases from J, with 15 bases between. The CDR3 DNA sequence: TGTGCCACCTCGGGGACACCAGATTCACCCCTCCACTTT. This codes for CATSGTPDSPLHF.

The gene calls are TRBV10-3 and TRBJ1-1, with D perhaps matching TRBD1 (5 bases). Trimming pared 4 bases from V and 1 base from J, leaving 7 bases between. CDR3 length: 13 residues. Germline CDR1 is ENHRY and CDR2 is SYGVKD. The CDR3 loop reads CAISGQGNTEAFF. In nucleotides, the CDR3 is TGTGCCATCAGTGGTCAGGGGAACACTGAAGCTTTCTTT.

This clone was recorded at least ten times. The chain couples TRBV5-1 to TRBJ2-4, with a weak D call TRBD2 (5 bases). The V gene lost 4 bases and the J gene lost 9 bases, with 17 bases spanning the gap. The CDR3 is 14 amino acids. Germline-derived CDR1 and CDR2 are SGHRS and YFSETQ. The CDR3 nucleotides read TGCGCCAGCAGCGAGATTACTGACGAGGGCATTCAGTACTTC. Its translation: CASSEITDEGIQYF.

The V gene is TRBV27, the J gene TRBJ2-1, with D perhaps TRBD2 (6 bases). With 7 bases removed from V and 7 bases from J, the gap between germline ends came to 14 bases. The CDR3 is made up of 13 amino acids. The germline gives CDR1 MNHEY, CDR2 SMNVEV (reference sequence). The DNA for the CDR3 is TGTGCCAGCAACCGGCTCCGGGGGAATGAGCAGTTCTTC. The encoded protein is CASNRLRGNEQFF.

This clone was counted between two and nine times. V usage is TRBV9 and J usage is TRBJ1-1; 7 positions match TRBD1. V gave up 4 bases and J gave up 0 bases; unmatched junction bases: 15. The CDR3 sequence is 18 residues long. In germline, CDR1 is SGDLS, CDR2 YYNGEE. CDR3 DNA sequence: TGTGCCAGCAGCCATAGCCCCTATACAGGGGTCTTGAACACTGAAGCTTTCTTT. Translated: CASSHSPYTGVLNTEAFF.

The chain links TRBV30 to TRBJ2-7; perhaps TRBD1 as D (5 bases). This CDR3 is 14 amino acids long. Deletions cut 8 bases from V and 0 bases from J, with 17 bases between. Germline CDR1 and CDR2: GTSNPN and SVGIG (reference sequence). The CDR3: CALETEDSSYEQYF. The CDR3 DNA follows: TGTGCCCTGGAAACCGAAGACAGCTCCTACGAGCAGTACTTC.

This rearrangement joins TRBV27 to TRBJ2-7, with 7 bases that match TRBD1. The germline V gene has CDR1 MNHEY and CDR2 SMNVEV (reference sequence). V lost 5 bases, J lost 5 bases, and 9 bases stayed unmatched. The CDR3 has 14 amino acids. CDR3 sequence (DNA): TGTGCCAGCAGTCCTGGACAGGTTTTCCACGAGCAGTACTTC. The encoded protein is CASSPGQVFHEQYF.

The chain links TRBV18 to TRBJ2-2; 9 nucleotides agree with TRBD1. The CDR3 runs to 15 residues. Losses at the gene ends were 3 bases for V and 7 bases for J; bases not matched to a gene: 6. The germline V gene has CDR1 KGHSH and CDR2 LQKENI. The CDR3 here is CASSPSQGADGELFF. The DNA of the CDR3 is TGTGCCAGCTCACCGTCACAGGGGGCTGACGGGGAGCTGTTTTTT.